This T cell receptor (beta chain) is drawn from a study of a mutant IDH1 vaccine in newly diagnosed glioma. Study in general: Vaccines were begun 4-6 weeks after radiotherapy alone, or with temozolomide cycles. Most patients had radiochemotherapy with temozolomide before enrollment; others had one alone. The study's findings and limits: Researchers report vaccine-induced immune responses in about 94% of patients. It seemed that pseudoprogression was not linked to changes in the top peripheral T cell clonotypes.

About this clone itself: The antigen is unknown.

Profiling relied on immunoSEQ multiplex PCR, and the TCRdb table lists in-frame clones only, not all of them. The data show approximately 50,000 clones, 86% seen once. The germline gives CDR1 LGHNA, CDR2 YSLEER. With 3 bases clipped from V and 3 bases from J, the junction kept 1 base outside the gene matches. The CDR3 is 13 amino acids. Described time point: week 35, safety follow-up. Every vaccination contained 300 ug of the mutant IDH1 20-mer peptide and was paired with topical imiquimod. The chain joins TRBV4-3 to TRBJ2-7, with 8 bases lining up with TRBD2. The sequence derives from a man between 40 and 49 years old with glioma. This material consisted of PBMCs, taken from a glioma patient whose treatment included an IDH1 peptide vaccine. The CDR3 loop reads CASSHGGDYEQYF. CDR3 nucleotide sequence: TGCGCCAGCAGCCACGGGGGGGACTACGAGCAGTACTTC.